One TCR beta chain is described in this entry. The data were obtained in a study of T cell responses to AZD1222 COVID-19 vaccine. Method: immunoSEQ multiplex PCR; TCRdb's copy keeps in-frame clones and lacks some. This table has about 140,000 clones, about nine tenths appearing once. This TCR derives from an adult in good health. The material was peripheral blood, obtained on day 0 of AZD1222 vaccination.

The CDR3: CAISDQGGQPQHF. CDR3 coding DNA: TGTGCCATCAGTGACCAGGGCGGGCAGCCCCAGCATTTT. The gene calls are TRBV10-3 and TRBJ1-5, with D perhaps TRBD1 (5 bases). Germline CDR1 ENHRY, CDR2 SYGVKD. The CDR3 sequence is 13 residues long. The V end lost 3 bases, the J end lost 7 bases, and 10 bases lay between the germline ends.